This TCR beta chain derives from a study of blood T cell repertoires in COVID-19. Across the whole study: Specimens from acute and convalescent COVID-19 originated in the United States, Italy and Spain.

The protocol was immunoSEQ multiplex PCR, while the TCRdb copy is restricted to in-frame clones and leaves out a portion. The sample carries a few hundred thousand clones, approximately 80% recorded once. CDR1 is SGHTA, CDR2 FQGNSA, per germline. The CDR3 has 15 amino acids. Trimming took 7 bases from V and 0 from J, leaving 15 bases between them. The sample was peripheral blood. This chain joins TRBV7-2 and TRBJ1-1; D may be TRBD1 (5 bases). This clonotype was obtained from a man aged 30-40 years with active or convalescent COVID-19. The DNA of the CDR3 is TGTGCCAGCACCTGGAGGGACGGAGTGAACACTGAAGCTTTCTTT. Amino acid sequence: CASTWRDGVNTEAFF.